This T cell receptor beta chain was identified during a study of molecular identifiers for immune sequencing clone quantification. In TCRdb, the PCR reads were re-called with MiXCR into one record per CDR3 protein. The top ten clones hold 0.81% of a sample with more than 250,000 distinct CDR3 sequences, over 20% of them seen once. Naive CD8 libraries came from about 19,000 to 1,100,000 sorted cells with 10%, 30% or 50% RNA. As CD8+CD4-CCR7+CD45RA+ cells, naive CD8 T cells were sorted. Between the trimmed V and J ends, which lost 0 bases and 8 bases, there was a span of 6 bases. The CDR3 covers 12 residues. Germline CDR1 is SGHRS and CDR2 is YFSETQ.

The sequence came from a human donor in good health. Some libraries in this study had Jurkat cell RNA spiked in. Sample: naive CD8+ T cells from blood, with Jurkat cell RNA spiked in. Subset: FACS-sorted CD8+CD4-CCR7+CD45RA+ naive T cells. The rearrangement links TRBV5-1 to TRBJ2-1; D gene ambiguous. The CDR3: CASSLEGHEQFF. As DNA, the CDR3 is TGCGCCAGCAGCTTGGAGGGCCATGAGCAGTTCTTC.